This TCR beta chain is from a study of beta chain features in type 1 diabetes. Study-level results: Healthy donors had naive, central memory and Treg TCRB repertoires that appeared less similar than those seen among patients.

cDNA synthesis used the whole RNA isolate, giving expressed TCRB sequences. Only in-frame clones appear in the TCRdb table, and some are missing; sequencing was by immunoSEQ multiplex PCR. The sample contains hundreds of thousands of clones, roughly 13% of which appear only once. Notes on this clone: Its antigen is unknown.

CDR1 is SGHVS, CDR2 FNYEAQ, per germline. This CDR3 has 16 amino acids. Trimming stripped 4 bases from V and 2 bases from J, with 18 bases between. The source material was naive CD4+ T cells from blood. The receptor was derived from a man between 18 and 35 years old in good health. The chain joins TRBV7-6 to TRBJ2-7; D not resolved. This CDR3 is CASSSLSGSRPYEQYF. CDR3 bases: TGTGCCAGCAGCTCCCTGTCCGGGTCTAGACCCTACGAGCAGTACTTC.